The rows below give T cell receptor beta chains drawn from one sample of a study of T cell changes during pregnancy in multiple sclerosis. Generated by immunoSEQ multiplex PCR, the TCRdb table keeps only in-frame clones and is missing some. Here the sample spans about 59,000 clones, approximately 90% being singletons. The sample consisted of peripheral blood, taken in the first trimester of pregnancy. All receptors derive from a female donor in good health, enrolled as a control in a pregnancy study. CDR3s include the opening cysteine and the closing phenylalanine or tryptophan. D genes are given only for firm matches. The listing skips clone size in some rows; elsewhere it reads once, few, many or a size class.

>.|TRBJ2-3|TRBV9|.
CASSRLVGPPGADTQYF
TGTGCCAGCAGCCGTCTGGTGGGGCCCCCAGGCGCAGATACGCAATATTTT
>once|TRBJ2-1|TRBV7-8|.
CASSLGIGDRDEQFF
TGTGCCAGCAGCTTAGGTATCGGGGATCGGGATGAGCAGTTCTTC
>.|TRBJ2-2|TRBV30|TRBD1
CAWSLRTGVWELFF
TGTGCCTGGAGTCTGAGGACAGGGGTGTGGGAGCTGTTTTTT
>.|TRBJ2-1|TRBV30|TRBD1
CAWSLTGGAYNEQFF
TGTGCCTGGAGCCTGACAGGGGGCGCCTACAATGAGCAGTTCTTC
>.|TRBJ1-1|TRBV7-9|TRBD1
CASSSDRGNTEAFF
TGTGCCAGCAGCTCGGACAGGGGGAACACTGAAGCTTTCTTT
>once|TRBJ1-2|TRBV7-2|.
CASSGRREGDYGYTF
TGTGCCAGCAGCGGACGCCGCGAGGGCGACTATGGCTACACCTTC
>.|TRBJ2-5|TRBV18|TRBD2
CASSRGGAQETQYF
TGTGCCAGCTCACGCGGGGGGGCCCAAGAGACCCAGTACTTC
>few|TRBJ1-1|TRBV25-1|.
CASRWALDTEAFF
TGTGCCAGCAGGTGGGCCCTGGATACTGAAGCTTTCTTT
>once|TRBJ2-3|TRBV20-1|.
CSARSTDTQYF
TGCAGTGCTAGGTCAACAGATACGCAGTATTTT
>.|TRBJ2-7|TRBV16|.
CASSLNGGTDHAEQYF
TGTGCCAGCAGCCTCAACGGCGGGACGGACCACGCCGAGCAGTACTTC
>.|TRBJ2-7|TRBV19|TRBD1
CASSIEPGGSYEQYF
TGTGCCAGTAGTATTGAGCCAGGGGGCTCCTACGAGCAGTACTTC
>.|TRBJ2-1|TRBV4-3|.
CASSQGPRGGDYNEQFF
TGCGCCAGCAGCCAAGGCCCTAGGGGGGGGGATTACAATGAGCAGTTCTTC
>.|TRBJ2-7|TRBV7-3|TRBD1
CASSLGHGTGGSEQYF
TGTGCCAGCAGCTTAGGACACGGGACAGGGGGCTCCGAGCAGTACTTC
>.|TRBJ2-5|TRBV7-6|TRBD2
CASSPTPGRGTQYF
TGTGCCAGCAGCCCTACCCCCGGGAGGGGGACCCAGTACTTC
>.|TRBJ1-5|TRBV7-9|.
CASSLSGSGQPQHF
TGTGCCAGCAGCTTATCAGGGTCCGGTCAGCCCCAGCATTTT
>.|TRBJ2-4|TRBV5-6|TRBD2
CASSGGTSFLQYF
TGTGCCAGCAGCGGCGGGACTAGCTTTCTGCAGTACTTC
>.|TRBJ2-1|TRBV29-1|.
CSVAGEQFF
TGCAGCGTGGCCGGGGAGCAGTTCTTC
>.|TRBJ1-5|TRBV11-2|.
CASSLGQVSNQPQHF
TGTGCCAGCAGCTTGGGTCAGGTCAGCAATCAGCCCCAGCATTTT
>few|TRBJ1-2|TRBV27|TRBD1
CASSPDRRVGYTF
TGTGCCAGCAGTCCGGACAGGCGTGTGGGCTACACCTTC
>.|TRBJ2-5|TRBV19|TRBD1
CASSIGVQTGKETQYF
TGTGCCAGTAGTATTGGGGTTCAGACAGGGAAAGAGACCCAGTACTTC
>.|TRBJ1-1|TRBV19|.
CASSGGGHEAFF
TGTGCCAGTAGCGGGGGGGGCCATGAAGCTTTCTTT
>.|TRBJ2-1|TRBV7-3|.
CASSYAASGSSYNEQFF
TGTGCCAGCAGCTACGCTGCTTCAGGCAGCTCCTACAATGAGCAGTTCTTC
>.|TRBJ2-3|TRBV7-9|TRBD2
CASSPVGPGRTDTQYF
TGTGCCAGCAGCCCTGTCGGGCCCGGGAGGACAGATACGCAGTATTTT
>once|TRBJ1-1|TRBV5-4|.
CASSFDPGNTEAFF
TGTGCCAGCAGCTTTGATCCGGGGAACACTGAAGCTTTCTTT
>.|TRBJ2-1|TRBV11-2|TRBD2
CASSQGLAGGPHFF
TGTGCCAGCAGCCAGGGACTAGCGGGGGGGCCTCATTTCTTC
>.|TRBJ1-1|TRBV19|TRBD1
CASSMGQGGEAFF
TGTGCCAGTAGTATGGGCCAGGGGGGTGAAGCTTTCTTT
>once|TRBJ1-1|TRBV18|.
CASSLGNTEAFF
TGTGCCAGCTCTCTAGGGAACACTGAAGCTTTCTTT
>.|TRBJ1-5|TRBV21-1|.
CASSKDERPNVRVLNQPQHF
TGTGCCAGCAGCAAAGATGAGAGACCGAACGTGAGGGTACTCAATCAGCCCCAGCATTTT
>.|TRBJ2-5|TRBV7-9|.
CASSPGGQETQYF
TGTGCCAGCAGCCCTGGGGGGCAAGAGACCCAGTACTTC
>once|TRBJ1-1|TRBV27|.
CASSPTGNTEAFF
TGTGCCAGCAGTCCGACAGGGAACACTGAAGCTTTCTTT
>.|TRBJ1-2|TRBV2|.
CASSAEGIYGYTF
TGTGCCAGCAGTGCGGAGGGAATCTATGGCTACACCTTC
>.|TRBJ2-7|TRBV4-2|TRBD2
CASSDSAGGDYDISYEQYF
TGTGCCAGCAGCGATTCGGCGGGGGGGGACTACGACATCTCCTACGAGCAGTACTTC
>.|TRBJ2-2|TRBV9|TRBD1
CASSVGRSGDRGLPGELFF
TGTGCCAGCAGCGTAGGGCGATCGGGAGACAGGGGTTTGCCCGGGGAGCTGTTTTTT
>once|TRBJ1-4|TRBV9|.
CASSVTSKKGEKLFF
TGTGCCAGCAGCGTAACATCAAAAAAGGGGGAAAAACTGTTTTTT
>once|TRBJ2-7|TRBV30|TRBD1
CAWNRDRGVEQYF
TGTGCCTGGAATCGGGACAGGGGTGTCGAGCAGTACTTC
>.|TRBJ2-7|TRBV30|TRBD1
CAWREDRGGYEQYF
TGTGCCTGGAGGGAGGACAGGGGGGGCTACGAGCAGTACTTC
>.|TRBJ2-1|TRBV9|.
CASARVANNEQFF
TGTGCCAGCGCCCGGGTCGCAAACAATGAGCAGTTCTTC
>.|TRBJ2-7|TRBV6-1|TRBD2
CASSEEAGASYEQYF
TGTGCCAGCAGTGAAGAAGCGGGGGCTTCCTACGAGCAGTACTTC
>once|TRBJ1-1|TRBV9|.
CASSVVGGVDTEAFF
TGTGCCAGCAGCGTAGTGGGAGGGGTGGACACTGAAGCTTTCTTT
>once|TRBJ2-3|TRBV19|TRBD1
CASKGTGGADTQYF
TGTGCCAGTAAAGGGACAGGGGGCGCAGATACGCAGTATTTT
>.|TRBJ1-5|TRBV30|.
CAWSVLGGQPQHF
TGTGCCTGGAGTGTACTAGGAGGGCAGCCCCAGCATTTT
>.|TRBJ2-1|TRBV4-3|.
CASSQGANNEQFF
TGCGCCAGCAGCCAAGGGGCCAACAATGAGCAGTTCTTC
>.|TRBJ1-2|TRBV20-1|.
CSARGGGGYTF
TGCAGTGCTAGAGGAGGAGGTGGCTACACCTTC
>.|TRBJ1-2|TRBV7-9|.
CASSLSTGQGSSGYTF
TGTGCCAGCAGCTTATCAACTGGGCAGGGGTCCTCTGGCTACACCTTC
>.|TRBJ2-3|TRBV4-3|.
CASSQEDRFTDTQYF
TGCGCCAGCAGCCAAGAAGATAGATTCACAGATACGCAGTATTTT
>.|TRBJ2-5|TRBV6-1|.
CASRTDRDQETQYF
TGTGCCAGCAGGACGGACAGAGACCAAGAGACCCAGTACTTC
>.|TRBJ2-7|TRBV10-3|.
CATSTLGSSYEQYF
.
>.|TRBJ1-2|TRBV2|TRBD1
CASVFGTGEYGYTF
TGTGCCAGCGTCTTCGGGACAGGGGAATATGGCTACACCTTC
>.|TRBJ1-6|TRBV7-6|TRBD1
CASSFRTGYNSPLHF
TGTGCCAGCAGCTTTCGGACAGGATATAATTCACCCCTCCACTTT
>few|TRBJ2-1|TRBV4-3|.
CASARSTSTEQFF
TGCGCCAGCGCCCGTAGTACTTCTACTGAGCAGTTCTTC
>.|TRBJ2-6|TRBV11-2|.
CASSLDQGPAGANVLTF
TGTGCCAGCAGCTTAGATCAGGGGCCAGCAGGGGCCAACGTCCTGACTTTC
>.|TRBJ1-1|TRBV5-1|TRBD1
CASSYLQGWNTEAFF
TGCGCCAGCAGCTACTTACAGGGGTGGAACACTGAAGCTTTCTTT
>.|TRBJ2-3|TRBV5-4|TRBD2
CASSQGTAGSRTDTQYF
TGTGCCAGCAGCCAGGGCACAGCGGGGAGCCGCACAGATACGCAGTATTTT